These 9 T cell receptor beta chains originate from one sample sequenced in a study of T cells after yellow fever vaccination. TCRdb ran MiXCR on the 5' RACE reads and lists one entry per CDR3 protein. The data show 250,000 to 350,000 distinct CDR3 sequences, around 6.8% seen once. This material consisted of PBMCs, taken about 41 days after the first yellow fever vaccination. The receptors shown here come from a man between 18 and 35 years old who received the YFV17D yellow fever vaccine.

The chain combines TRBV5-6 with TRBJ2-7, with a possible D match to TRBD2 (5 bases). Per the germline V gene, CDR1 is SGHDT and CDR2 is YYEEEE. Trimming removed 4 bases from V and 3 bases from J, with 14 bases in between. This CDR3 contains 14 residues. The CDR3 DNA is TGTGCCAGCAGCATAGCAGAGGGCCTCTACGAGCAGTACGTC. Translation: CASSIAEGLYEQYV.

This clonotype has more than one count but fewer than ten. The rearrangement uses TRBV28 and TRBJ2-7; tentative D call: TRBD2 (6 bases). The CDR3 spans 12 residues. Trimming shortened V by 6 bases and J by 9 bases, and 15 bases separated the two germline ends. CDR1 MDHEN and CDR2 SYDVKM come from the germline V gene. For the CDR3, the DNA is TGTGCCAGCAGCGGGGGACCCCCAGCGCAGTACTTC. It specifies CASSGGPPAQYF. The whole variable domain, filled in from reference TRBV28 and TRBJ2-7, reads DVKVTQSSRYLVKRTGEKVFLECVQDMDHENMFWYRQDPGLGLRLIYFSYDVKMKEKGDIPEGYSVSREKKERFSLILESASTNQTSMYLCASSGGPPAQYFGPGTRLTVT.

This clonotype was observed at least ten times. The chain recombines TRBV4-3 with TRBJ1-1, with no clear D. V dropped 2 bases and J dropped 5 bases, with 15 bases sitting between them. Germline lookup yields CDR1 LGHNA and CDR2 YSLEER. The CDR3 extends over 15 amino acids. The CDR3, as DNA: TGCGCCAGCAGCCAATTCTCCCGGGGAGGAACTGAAGCTTTCTTT. It specifies CASSQFSRGGTEAFF.

In its sample, this clonotype was seen a few times. The J gene is TRBJ1-1, the V gene TRBV7-6; TRBD1 is a possible D gene (5 bases). CDR1 and CDR2 (germline): SGHVS, FNYEAQ. Trimming took 2 bases from V and 4 from J, leaving 14 bases between them. The CDR3 runs to 15 residues. Written as DNA, the CDR3 is TGTGCCAGCAGCTTACCCTTCAGGGCTCGCACTGAAGCTTTCTTT. Protein sequence: CASSLPFRARTEAFF.

This clonotype appeared a few times. The chain carries TRBV5-6 and TRBJ2-1; no clear D gene. V was trimmed by 4 bases and J by 8 bases, leaving 7 bases between them. Looked up from germline, CDR1 is SGHDT and CDR2 is YYEEEE. The CDR3 spans 11 residues. DNA of the CDR3: TGTGCCAGCAGCGCCTCGTATGAGCAGTTCTTC. This translates into CASSASYEQFF.

This clonotype was detected a few times. The chain joins TRBV20-1 to TRBJ1-6; weak D call: TRBD1 (5 bases). The V end was cut by 0 bases, the J end by 4 bases, with 10 bases between. Germline CDR1 and CDR2: DFQATT and SNEGSKA (reference sequence). The CDR3 totals 15 residues. The CDR3 loop is CSAREDTRYNSPLHF. The CDR3 region has the DNA TGCAGTGCTAGAGAGGACACCAGGTATAATTCACCCCTCCACTTT.

This clonotype was counted between two and nine times. The chain carries TRBV5-1 and TRBJ2-1; D is unclear. Germline assignment: CDR1 SGHRS and CDR2 YFSETQ. The V and J ends lost 2 bases and 5 bases respectively, with 8 bases between them. The CDR3 has 13 residues. The CDR3, as DNA: TGCGCCAGCAGCTTCCCCCCAGACAATGAGCAGTTCTTC. Its translation: CASSFPPDNEQFF.

In its sample, this clonotype was seen many times. The rearrangement uses TRBV2 and TRBJ2-3; D remains ambiguous. V lost 3 bases and J lost 6, with 4 bases in between. CDR1 and CDR2 from the germline V gene are SNHLY and FYNNEI. CDR3 length equals 11 residues. The CDR3 bases are TGTGCCAGCAGTGAGTCTGATACGCAGTATTTT. Translating gives CASSESDTQYF.

The chain uses TRBV20-1 and TRBJ1-5; D is perhaps TRBD1 (5 bases). The CDR3 runs to 13 residues. The V and J ends lost 5 bases and 3 bases respectively, with 11 bases between them. Germline V gives CDR1 DFQATT, CDR2 SNEGSKA (reference sequence). The CDR3 nucleotides are TGCAGTGCTCGCCAGGGAATCAATCAGCCCCAGCATTTT. Residues: CSARQGINQPQHF.